This record looks at one T cell receptor (beta chain) sequence and its context. The entry originates in a study of blood T cell repertoires in COVID-19. TCRdb's table, derived via immunoSEQ multiplex PCR, lists solely in-frame clones and lacks some. The sample lists just over 650,000 clones, about nine tenths seen once, with roughly 0.26% in the top ten. The J segment lost 4 bases and the V segment lost 8 bases, leaving 6 bases of the junction unmatched. From germline, CDR1 is LNHDA and CDR2 SQIVND (reference sequence). This CDR3 has 14 amino acids. Sample: peripheral blood. The chain couples TRBV19 to TRBJ2-3; 10 bases are shared with TRBD2. The clonotype comes from a woman aged 18-29 years with acute or convalescent COVID-19. CDR3 DNA sequence: TGTGCCAGTTTTAGCGGGGGGTTCGCAGATACGCAGTATTTT. This codes for CASFSGGFADTQYF.